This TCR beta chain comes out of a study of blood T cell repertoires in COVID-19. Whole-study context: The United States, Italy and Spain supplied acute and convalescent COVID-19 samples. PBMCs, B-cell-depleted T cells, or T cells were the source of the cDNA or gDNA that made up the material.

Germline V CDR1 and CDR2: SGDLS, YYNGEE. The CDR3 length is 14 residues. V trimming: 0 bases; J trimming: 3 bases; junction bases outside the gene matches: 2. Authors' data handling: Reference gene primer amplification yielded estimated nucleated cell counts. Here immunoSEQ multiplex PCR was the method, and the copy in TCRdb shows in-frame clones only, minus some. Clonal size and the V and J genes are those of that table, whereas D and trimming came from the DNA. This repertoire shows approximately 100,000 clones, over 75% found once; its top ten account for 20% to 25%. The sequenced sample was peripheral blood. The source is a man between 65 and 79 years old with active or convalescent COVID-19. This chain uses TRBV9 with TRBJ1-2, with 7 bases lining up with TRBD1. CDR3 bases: TGTGCCAGCAGCGTAGGCCAGGGGGACTATGGCTACACCTTC. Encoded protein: CASSVGQGDYGYTF.